This TCR beta chain was sequenced in a study of siplizumab effects on memory and regulatory T cells. About this clone: The antigen remains unidentified.

Study-wide findings and caveats: The mean Treg-derived percentage of mappable alloreactive CD4+ clones was 60% to 70% with siplizumab compared with 25% to 30% in controls. Naive versus memory phenotype went unassigned for roughly 80-96% of proliferating CD4+ or CD8+ clones.

V was trimmed by 6 bases and J by 0 bases, leaving 11 bases between them. This CDR3 has 15 amino acids. Germline assignment: CDR1 LNHDA and CDR2 SQIVND (reference sequence). Profiling relied on immunoSEQ multiplex PCR, and the TCRdb table lists in-frame clones only, not all of them. The sample has about 100,000 clones, 75% to 95% seen once. This clonotype was obtained from a human donor in good health. Sequenced sample: CD4+ T cells sorted from blood. The chain uses TRBV19 and TRBJ2-2, with D uncertain. This CDR3 reads CASRGLLTNTGELFF. Here the CDR3 DNA reads TGTGCCAGTAGAGGTCTTTTGACGAACACCGGGGAGCTGTTTTTT.